This entry describes one T cell receptor beta chain. What it binds is not known. The sample originates from a study of shared clonotypes between healthy human individuals. Whole-study results and caveats: Researchers sampled blood only, noting tissue repertoires likely differ. The authors expected sequencing depth to affect clonotype sharing among donors.

Here immunoSEQ multiplex PCR was the method, and the copy in TCRdb shows in-frame clones only, minus some. The sample holds hundreds of thousands of clones; 70% to 80% are singletons and the top ten take 13%. The sequence came from a woman aged 40 to 50 in good health. Some clones in this sample may be carry-over from other donors' samples. Source material: PBMCs.

The CDR3 DNA follows: TGTGCCAGCAGTTTAACGACGCGGGGGGGGGAGCCCCAGCATTTT. Translated: CASSLTTRGGEPQHF. The chain joins TRBV27 to TRBJ1-5; TRBD1 might be the D (5 bases). CDR3 length: 15 amino acids. Looked up from germline, CDR1 is MNHEY and CDR2 is SMNVEV (reference sequence). Trimming cost V 2 bases and J 8 bases, with 16 bases left between them.